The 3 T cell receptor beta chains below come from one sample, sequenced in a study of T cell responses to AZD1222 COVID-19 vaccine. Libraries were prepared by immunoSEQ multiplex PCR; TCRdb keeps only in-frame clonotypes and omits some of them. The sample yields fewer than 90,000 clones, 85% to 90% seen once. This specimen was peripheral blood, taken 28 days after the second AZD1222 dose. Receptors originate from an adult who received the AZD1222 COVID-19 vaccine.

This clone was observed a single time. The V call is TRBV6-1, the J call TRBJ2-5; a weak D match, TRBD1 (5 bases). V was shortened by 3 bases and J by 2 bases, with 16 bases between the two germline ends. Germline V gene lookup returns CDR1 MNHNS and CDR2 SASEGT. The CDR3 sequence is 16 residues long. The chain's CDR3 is CASSEETGKGQETQYF. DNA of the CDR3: TGTGCCAGCAGTGAGGAGACCGGCAAGGGGCAAGAGACCCAGTACTTC.

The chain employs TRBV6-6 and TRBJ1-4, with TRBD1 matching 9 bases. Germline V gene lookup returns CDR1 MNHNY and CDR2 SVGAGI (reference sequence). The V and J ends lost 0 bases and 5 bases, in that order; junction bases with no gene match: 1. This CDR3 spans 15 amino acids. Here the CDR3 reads CASSYSGTGNEKLFF. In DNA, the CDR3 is TGTGCCAGCAGTTACTCTGGGACAGGGAATGAAAAACTGTTTTTT.

CDR3 sequence: CSARGGGEQYF. DNA of the CDR3: TGCAGTGCTAGAGGGGGGGGCGAGCAGTACTTC. V and J are TRBV20-1 and TRBJ2-7; TRBD2 matches at 7 bases. Trimming took 1 base from V and 6 from J; bases not matched to a gene: 0. CDR1 DFQATT and CDR2 SNEGSKA come from the germline V gene (reference sequence). The CDR3 spans 11 residues.